This T cell receptor beta chain emerged from a study of shared clonotypes between healthy human individuals. Findings and caveats of the study: Relative to their counterparts shared across all four donors, non-shared clonotypes exhibited diminished generation probabilities.

Trimming left V 0 bases short and J 2 bases short, with 12 bases between. The CDR3 has 15 amino acids. Germline V gene data show CDR1 as SGHNT and CDR2 as YYREEE (reference sequence). Naive CD8 cells, CD45RO-negative and positively selected for CCR7, excluded terminally differentiated effector memory CD45RA+ cells. Assay runs were performed at deep level. Profiling relied on immunoSEQ multiplex PCR, and the TCRdb table lists in-frame clones only, not all of them. The top ten clones hold 0.25% to 0.35% of a sample with 600,000 or so clones, roughly 98% of them seen once. A remark on this clone: Its matching antigen is unknown.

This TCR derives from a man aged 25 to 45 in good health. The chain employs TRBV5-4 and TRBJ2-7; possible D gene TRBD1, 5 bases. Material: naive CD8+ T cells sorted from blood. The CDR3 DNA reads as TGTGCCAGCAGCTTGGGGCAGGGTGGGGCCTACGAGCAGTACTTC. Its protein is CASSLGQGGAYEQYF.